What follows are 31 T cell receptor beta chains derived from one specimen sequenced in a study of identical twins. Each CDR3 protein gets one entry after TCRdb re-called the 5' RACE reads with MiXCR. The sample yields 650,000 to 800,000 distinct CDR3 sequences, 8.6% seen once. This sample also appeared in a second study, on yellow fever vaccine responses in identical twins.

Sequencing was performed on PBMCs. All receptors come from a woman in her late teens or twenties in good health.

This clonotype has a handful of counts. This chain uses TRBV7-9 with TRBJ1-5; D remains ambiguous. Trimming removed 1 base at V and 6 bases at J, with 7 bases between. CDR1 and CDR2 (germline): SEHNR, FQNEAQ (reference sequence). CDR3 length: 13 amino acids. The CDR3 bases are TGTGCCAGCAGCTTAGGGCCAACTCAGCCCCAGCATTTT. Its protein product is CASSLGPTQPQHF. Supplemented by reference TRBV7-9 and TRBJ1-5, the full variable domain reads DTGVSQNPRHKITKRGQNVTFRCDPISEHNRLYWYRQTLGQGPEFLTYFQNEAQLEKSRLLSDRFSAERPKGSFSTLEIQRTEQGDSAMYLCASSLGPTQPQHFGDGTRLSIL.

This clonotype was recorded many times. The chain is built from TRBV7-2 and TRBJ2-2; D not resolved. Per germline, CDR1 SGHTA and CDR2 FQGNSA. The CDR3 sequence is 14 residues long. V was clipped by 3 bases and J by 5 bases, with 10 bases between them. The CDR3 reads CASSFLRLTGELFF. DNA of the CDR3: TGTGCCAGCAGCTTCCTAAGGCTAACCGGGGAGCTGTTTTTT.

This clonotype has just a few counts. The rearrangement joins TRBV11-2 to TRBJ1-1; D is perhaps TRBD1 (5 bases). V lost 1 base, J lost 3 bases, and 15 bases lay in between. The CDR3 length is 16 residues. The germline V gene has CDR1 SGHAT and CDR2 FQNNGV. The CDR3 coding sequence is TGTGCCAGCAGCTTAGGGCTCCGGGACCGAGACACTGAAGCTTTCTTT. Residues: CASSLGLRDRDTEAFF.

CDR3 sequence (DNA): TGTGCCAGCAGCTCCGGGACTAGCGGGGGGGATTCCTACAATGAGCAGTTCTTC. Residues: CASSSGTSGGDSYNEQFF. The chain uses TRBV11-2 and TRBJ2-1; 16 positions match TRBD2. Germline assignment: CDR1 SGHAT and CDR2 FQNNGV. CDR3 length equals 18 residues. V was pared by 4 bases and J by 1 base, with 4 bases of the junction left unmatched.

This rearrangement joins TRBV25-1 to TRBJ2-7, with TRBD1 as a possible D gene (6 bases). The germline CDR1 and CDR2 sequences are MGHDK and SYGVNS. The CDR3 spans 12 residues. The V gene lost 5 bases and the J gene lost 6 bases, with 11 bases spanning the gap. The CDR3 DNA reads TGTGCCAGCAGTTTTCGACAGGCCGAGCAGTACTTC. As protein: CASSFRQAEQYF.

Ten or more counts support this clonotype. The chain couples TRBV5-1 to TRBJ2-2; 11 bases match TRBD1. V trimming: 7 bases; J trimming: 5 bases; junction bases outside the gene matches: 4. Germline V gene data show CDR1 as SGHRS and CDR2 as YFSETQ. The length of the CDR3 is 14 residues. The chain's CDR3 is CASRGQGATGELFF. The CDR3 DNA reads TGCGCCAGCCGAGGACAGGGGGCAACCGGGGAGCTGTTTTTT.

V is TRBV7-9 and J is TRBJ2-7, with 7 bases aligning to TRBD2. The CDR3 length is 14 residues. CDR1 is SEHNR, CDR2 FQNEAQ, per germline (reference sequence). V was clipped by 3 bases and J by 7 bases; unmatched bases: 9. The CDR3 protein is CASSLTGPGGEQYF. The CDR3 DNA follows: TGTGCCAGCAGCTTGACCGGGCCCGGGGGGGAGCAGTACTTC.

The chain has TRBV7-6 and TRBJ1-1; no clear D. Germline V gives CDR1 SGHVS, CDR2 FNYEAQ. Trimming stripped 0 bases from V and 4 bases from J, with 9 bases between. The CDR3 is 14 residues long. CDR3 nucleotide sequence: TGTGCCAGCAGCTTAGCCGAATCGAGCACTGAAGCTTTCTTT. Amino acids: CASSLAESSTEAFF.

This clonotype was detected a few times. The rearrangement joins TRBV6-5 to TRBJ2-1; 11 bases are shared with TRBD2. V trimming: 0 bases; J trimming: 13 bases; junction bases outside the gene matches: 8. The CDR3 loop spans 15 amino acids. CDR1 is MNHEY and CDR2 is SVGAGI in the germline V gene. DNA of the CDR3: TGTGCCAGCAGTTACTCGACTAGCGGGAAGCTCCCCCAGTTCTTC. Amino acid sequence: CASSYSTSGKLPQFF.

This clonotype was picked up a small number of times. V usage is TRBV5-1 and J usage is TRBJ2-6, with TRBD1 matching over 7 bases. CDR3 size: 17 residues. In germline, CDR1 is SGHRS, CDR2 YFSETQ. Germline trimming cut 4 bases from V and 0 bases from J; bases unmatched to any gene: 7. The chain's CDR3 is CASSARQGPSGANVLTF. The CDR3 DNA is TGCGCCAGCAGCGCGCGACAGGGCCCCTCTGGGGCCAACGTCCTGACTTTC.

The chain carries TRBV19 and TRBJ2-3; 9 bases are shared with TRBD1. In germline, CDR1 is LNHDA, CDR2 SQIVND (reference sequence). The CDR3 length is 14 residues. V shed 8 bases and J 6 bases; nucleotides not matched to a gene: 9. The CDR3 DNA follows: TGTGCCAGTCACCCGGGACAGGGCATGGATACGCAGTATTTT. Translation: CASHPGQGMDTQYF.

This chain connects TRBV6-4 to TRBJ2-2; D remains unclear. CDR1 is MRHNA and CDR2 is SNTAGT in the germline V gene. This CDR3 comprises 13 residues. Trimming took off 0 bases at V and 6 bases at J, with 5 bases between the two ends. CDR3 sequence reads: CASSDSSSGELFF. The CDR3 DNA is TGTGCCAGCAGTGACTCTAGCTCCGGGGAGCTGTTTTTT.

This chain joins TRBV6-5 and TRBJ2-3; 10 nucleotides line up with TRBD2. Trimming took 0 bases from V and 6 from J; bases not matched to a gene: 9. The CDR3 runs 17 residues. The V gene's germline CDR1 is MNHEY and CDR2 SVGAGI. Here the CDR3 reads CASSYSRSGGAMDTQYF. The CDR3 DNA reads as TGTGCCAGCAGTTACTCAAGAAGCGGGGGGGCCATGGATACGCAGTATTTT.

The V gene is TRBV6-2 or TRBV6-3, the J gene TRBJ2-1; TRBD2 matches 15 bases. The CDR3 contains 15 residues. The V gene end was trimmed by 6 bases and the J gene end by 12 bases; junction bases not matched to a gene: 9. Germline V CDR1 and CDR2: MNHEY, SVGEGT. The CDR3 loop reads CASSPGTSGRSVQFF. CDR3 bases: TGTGCCAGCAGCCCCGGGACTAGCGGGAGGAGTGTGCAGTTCTTC.

Many counts were recorded for this clonotype. The V call is TRBV4-3, the J call TRBJ2-6; D not resolved. The CDR3 extends over 16 amino acids. Trimming left V 0 bases short and J 0 bases short, with 6 bases between. In germline, CDR1 is LGHNA, CDR2 YSLEER. CDR3 nucleotide sequence: TGCGCCAGCAGCCAAGATACCGACTCTGGGGCCAACGTCCTGACTTTC. Translation gives CASSQDTDSGANVLTF.

This clonotype was recorded a few times. The genes are TRBV4-1 and TRBJ1-5; D perhaps matches TRBD1 (6 bases). Trimming removed 2 bases at V and 3 bases at J, with 14 bases between. CDR3 length: 16 amino acids. From germline, CDR1 is MGHRA and CDR2 YSYEKL. The CDR3 sequence is CASSQMGAGVNQPQHF. CDR3 nucleotides: TGCGCCAGCAGCCAAATGGGGGCGGGGGTCAATCAGCCCCAGCATTTT.

This clonotype was recorded many times. The junction does not match germline at one end; this may be a read error. V is TRBV7-9 and J is TRBJ1-1; 10 positions match TRBD1. Per the germline V gene, CDR1 is SEHNR and CDR2 is FQNEAQ (reference sequence). The CDR3 spans 13 residues. CDR3 protein: CASSLRDGTGALF. The CDR3 DNA reads TGTGCCAGCAGCTTAAGGGACGGGACAGGGGCCCTCTTT.

In this sample, this clonotype turned up many times. The rearrangement uses TRBV12-3 or TRBV12-4 and TRBJ1-6, with TRBD1 matching 9 bases. The V gene end was trimmed by 5 bases and the J gene end by 9 bases; junction bases not matched to a gene: 5. This CDR3 is 14 amino acids long. As DNA, the CDR3 is TGTGCCAGCAGTAAACAGGGGGCGCGTTCACCCCTCCACTTT. This encodes CASSKQGARSPLHF.

The chain employs TRBV19 and TRBJ2-2, with 8 bases that match TRBD1. CDR1 is LNHDA and CDR2 is SQIVND in the germline V gene (reference sequence). The CDR3 length is 16 residues. The J segment lost 0 bases and the V segment lost 6 bases, leaving 6 bases of the junction unmatched. The DNA of the CDR3 is TGTGCCAGTAGGGGGACGACAGGGGCGAACACCGGGGAGCTGTTTTTT. It encodes CASRGTTGANTGELFF.

This clonotype was counted only a few times. This chain links TRBV15 with TRBJ2-2, with D perhaps matching TRBD1 (5 bases). Trimming pared 5 bases from V and 0 bases from J, leaving 13 bases between. The CDR3 has 16 residues. Germline V gene sequence: CDR1 LNHNV, CDR2 YYDKDF (reference sequence). The CDR3 DNA follows: TGTGCCACCAGCCCCCACAGGTTCCCGAACACCGGGGAGCTGTTTTTT. It is translated as CATSPHRFPNTGELFF.

This clonotype was observed a few times. The chain employs TRBV7-9 and TRBJ2-5; maybe TRBD1 (5 bases). CDR3 length: 14 amino acids. Trimming left V 5 bases short and J 5 bases short, with 15 bases between. Germline assignment: CDR1 SEHNR and CDR2 FQNEAQ (reference sequence). The CDR3 sequence: CASSTADSWETQYF. The CDR3 coding sequence is TGTGCCAGCAGCACCGCCGACAGTTGGGAGACCCAGTACTTC. The whole variable domain, remainder taken from reference TRBV7-9 and TRBJ2-5, is DTGVSQNPRHKITKRGQNVTFRCDPISEHNRLYWYRQTLGQGPEFLTYFQNEAQLEKSRLLSDRFSAERPKGSFSTLEIQRTEQGDSAMYLCASSTADSWETQYFGPGTRLLVL.

This clonotype was found a few times. The chain has TRBV7-3 and TRBJ2-3; tentatively, D is TRBD2 (7 bases). With 2 bases removed from V and 6 bases from J, the gap between germline ends came to 12 bases. The V gene's germline CDR1 is SGHTA and CDR2 FQGTGA. CDR3 length equals 14 residues. This CDR3 reads CASSLVGGPDTQYF. The CDR3 DNA sequence: TGTGCCAGCAGCTTAGTCGGGGGGCCGGATACGCAGTATTTT.

This clonotype was recorded many times. This chain uses TRBV18 with TRBJ2-3, with 9 nucleotides matching TRBD2. The CDR3 is 15 amino acids. V shed 0 bases and J 6 bases; nucleotides not matched to a gene: 4. The germline CDR1 and CDR2 sequences are KGHSH and LQKENI. The CDR3 is CASSPPLAGLDTQYF. In nucleotides, the CDR3 is TGTGCCAGCTCACCACCGCTAGCGGGGCTCGATACGCAGTATTTT.

This chain connects TRBV2 to TRBJ2-6; 9 nucleotides align to TRBD1. From germline, CDR1 is SNHLY and CDR2 FYNNEI. The J segment lost 0 bases and the V segment lost 6 bases, leaving 9 bases of the junction unmatched. This CDR3 comprises 18 residues. The CDR3 reads CASSEQGALSSGANVLTF. In DNA form, the CDR3 reads TGTGCCAGCAGCGAACAGGGGGCCCTTAGCTCTGGGGCCAACGTCCTGACTTTC.

This clonotype has a handful of counts. The CDR3 sequence: CSALAGLYNEQFF. CDR3 in DNA: TGCAGTGCTTTAGCGGGACTTTACAATGAGCAGTTCTTC. V usage is TRBV20-1 and J usage is TRBJ2-1; TRBD2 aligns across 8 bases. This CDR3 comprises 13 residues. With V trimmed by 5 bases and J by 4 bases, 4 bases remained unmatched. In germline, CDR1 is DFQATT, CDR2 SNEGSKA (reference sequence).

This clonotype has a handful of counts. The chain employs TRBV11-3 and TRBJ2-7; D gene ambiguous. The germline CDR1 and CDR2 sequences are SGHNT and YENEEA. This CDR3 is 13 amino acids long. Trimming took off 0 bases at V and 2 bases at J, with 5 bases between the two ends. The CDR3 is CASSLEATYEQYF. The CDR3 bases are TGTGCCAGCAGCTTAGAAGCTACCTACGAGCAGTACTTC.

The V gene is TRBV7-2, the J gene TRBJ2-7, with no clear D. V lost 3 bases to trimming and J lost 7 bases, with 13 bases between them. Germline-derived CDR1 and CDR2 are SGHTA and FQGNSA. CDR3 length: 13 amino acids. For the CDR3, the DNA is TGTGCCAGCAGCTTCGGCGTTGCGAGAGAGCAGTACTTC. Protein sequence: CASSFGVAREQYF.

The chain joins TRBV10-1 to TRBJ2-1, with D perhaps matching TRBD1 (6 bases). The length of the CDR3 is 13 residues. Germline lookup yields CDR1 WNHNN and CDR2 SYGVQD (reference sequence). V was trimmed by 2 bases and J by 9 bases, leaving 11 bases between them. Here the CDR3 DNA reads TGCGCCAGCAGTGAGGCAGGGGTTGGTGAGCAGTTCTTC. It is translated as CASSEAGVGEQFF.

At least ten counts were recorded for this clonotype. Here the CDR3 reads CASTHGLSNTGELFF. In DNA, the CDR3 is TGTGCCAGCACCCACGGACTCTCGAACACCGGGGAGCTGTTTTTT. The chain recombines TRBV3-1 with TRBJ2-2; D may be TRBD2 (5 bases). Trimming took off 7 bases at V and 0 bases at J, with 12 bases between the two ends. The germline CDR1 and CDR2 sequences are LGHDT and YNNKEL (reference sequence). The CDR3 is 15 amino acids. Full variable domain (outside the CDR3, taken from reference TRBV3-1 and TRBJ2-2): DTAVSQTPKYLVTQMGNDKSIKCEQNLGHDTMYWYKQDSKKFLKIMFSYNNKELIINETVPNRFSPKSPDKAHLNLHINSLELGDSAVYFCASTHGLSNTGELFFGEGSRLTVL.

The chain has TRBV2 and TRBJ2-7; D possibly corresponds to TRBD1 (6 bases). This CDR3 is 16 amino acids long. CDR1 is SNHLY and CDR2 is FYNNEI in the germline V gene. V was cut by 6 bases and J by 5 bases, with 23 bases left in between. The chain's CDR3 is CASRKTGMGKIDEQYF. The CDR3 nucleotides are TGTGCCAGCAGAAAAACAGGGATGGGGAAAATCGACGAGCAGTACTTC.

In this sample, this clonotype turned up many times. The chain combines TRBV7-2 with TRBJ2-7; TRBD2 aligns across 9 bases. V shed 5 bases, J shed 6 bases, and the junction held 5 bases outside the gene matches. The germline V gene has CDR1 SGHTA and CDR2 FQGNSA. The CDR3 contains 13 residues. This CDR3 reads CASSQGLASEQYF. CDR3 in DNA: TGTGCCAGCAGCCAGGGACTAGCTAGCGAGCAGTACTTC.